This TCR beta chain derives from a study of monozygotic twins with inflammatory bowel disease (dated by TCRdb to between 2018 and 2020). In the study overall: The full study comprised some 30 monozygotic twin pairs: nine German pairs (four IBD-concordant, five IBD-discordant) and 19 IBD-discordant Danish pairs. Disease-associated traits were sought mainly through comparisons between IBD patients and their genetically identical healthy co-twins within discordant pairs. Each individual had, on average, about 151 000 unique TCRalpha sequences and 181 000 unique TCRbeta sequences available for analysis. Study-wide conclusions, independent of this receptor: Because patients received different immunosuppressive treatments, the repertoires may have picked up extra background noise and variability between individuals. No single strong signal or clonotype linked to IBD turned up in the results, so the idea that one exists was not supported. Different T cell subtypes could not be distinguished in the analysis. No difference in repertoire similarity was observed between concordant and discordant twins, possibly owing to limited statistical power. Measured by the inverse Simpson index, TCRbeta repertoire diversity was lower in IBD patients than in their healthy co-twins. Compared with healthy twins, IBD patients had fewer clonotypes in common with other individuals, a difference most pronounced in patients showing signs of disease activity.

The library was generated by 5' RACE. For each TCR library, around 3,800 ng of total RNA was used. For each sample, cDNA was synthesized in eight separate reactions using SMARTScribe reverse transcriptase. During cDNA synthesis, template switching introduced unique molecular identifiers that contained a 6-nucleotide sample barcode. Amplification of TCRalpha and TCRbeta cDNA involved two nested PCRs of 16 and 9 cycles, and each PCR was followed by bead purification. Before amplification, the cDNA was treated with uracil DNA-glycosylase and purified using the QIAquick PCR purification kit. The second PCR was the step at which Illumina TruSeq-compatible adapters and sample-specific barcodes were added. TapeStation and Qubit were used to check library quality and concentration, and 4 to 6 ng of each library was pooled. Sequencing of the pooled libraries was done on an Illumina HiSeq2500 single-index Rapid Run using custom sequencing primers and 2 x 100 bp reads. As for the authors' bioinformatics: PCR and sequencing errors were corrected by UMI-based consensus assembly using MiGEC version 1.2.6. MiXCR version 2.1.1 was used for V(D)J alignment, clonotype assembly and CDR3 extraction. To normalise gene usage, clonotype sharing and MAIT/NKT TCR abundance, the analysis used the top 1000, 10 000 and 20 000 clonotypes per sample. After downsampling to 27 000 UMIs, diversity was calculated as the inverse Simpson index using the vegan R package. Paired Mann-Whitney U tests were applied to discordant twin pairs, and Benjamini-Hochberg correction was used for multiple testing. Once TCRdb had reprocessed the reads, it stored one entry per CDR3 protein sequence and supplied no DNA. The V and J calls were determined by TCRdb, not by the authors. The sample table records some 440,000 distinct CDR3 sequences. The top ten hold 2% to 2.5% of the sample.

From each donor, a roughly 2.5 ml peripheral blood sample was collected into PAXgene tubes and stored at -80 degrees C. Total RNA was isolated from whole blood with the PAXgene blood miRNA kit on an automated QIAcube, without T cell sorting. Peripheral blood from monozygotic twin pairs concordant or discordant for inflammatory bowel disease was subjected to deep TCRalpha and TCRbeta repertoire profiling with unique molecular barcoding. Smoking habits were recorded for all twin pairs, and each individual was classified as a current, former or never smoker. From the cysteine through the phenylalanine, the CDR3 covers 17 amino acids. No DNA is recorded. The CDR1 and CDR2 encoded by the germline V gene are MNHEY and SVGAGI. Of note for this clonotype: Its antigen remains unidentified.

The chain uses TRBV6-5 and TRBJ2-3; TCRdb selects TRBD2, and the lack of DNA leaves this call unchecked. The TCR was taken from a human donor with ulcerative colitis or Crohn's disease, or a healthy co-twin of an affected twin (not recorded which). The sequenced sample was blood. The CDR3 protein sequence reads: CASSYGTSTLRTDTQYF.